What follows are 30 T cell receptor beta chains derived from one specimen sequenced in a study of identical twins. TCRdb analysed the 5' RACE reads with MiXCR anew, one entry per CDR3 protein. The table lists approximately 700,000 distinct CDR3 sequences, roughly 6% of them singletons. Input material: naive T cells sorted from blood. These receptors came from a man younger than 35 in good health.

CDR3 nucleotides: TGTGCCACCCAATCTGTAAAGGGCAGCGGGGACGATACGCAGTATTTT. Amino acid sequence: CATQSVKGSGDDTQYF. The J gene is TRBJ2-3, the V gene TRBV19, with 7 bases lining up with TRBD2. The CDR3 runs 16 residues. Germline V gives CDR1 LNHDA, CDR2 SQIVND (reference sequence). V shed 10 bases, J shed 6 bases, and the junction held 19 bases outside the gene matches. The whole variable domain, filled in from reference TRBV19 and TRBJ2-3, reads DGGITQSPKYLFRKEGQNVTLSCEQNLNHDAMYWYRQDPGQGLRLIYYSQIVNDFQKGDIAEGYSVSREKKESFPLTVTSAQKNPTAFYLCATQSVKGSGDDTQYFGPGTRLTVL.

This clonotype was detected only a few times. The rearrangement joins TRBV2 to TRBJ2-1; TRBD2 agrees at 12 bases. CDR3 size: 16 residues. After removal of 5 bases from V and 8 bases from J, the junction contained 10 bases not matched to a gene. CDR1 is SNHLY and CDR2 is FYNNEI in the germline V gene. The CDR3 DNA reads TGTGCCAGCAGTTTTTCCCATCTAGCGGGAGGGGATGAGCAGTTCTTC. It yields the protein CASSFSHLAGGDEQFF.

In this sample, this clonotype turned up a few times. The genes are TRBV5-1 and TRBJ2-5; 7 bases fit TRBD1. CDR1 and CDR2 from the germline V gene are SGHRS and YFSETQ. The V segment lost 0 bases and the J segment 3 bases; nucleotides outside the gene matches: 11. The CDR3 is 17 residues long. The CDR3 spells CASSLVSVGQGEETQYF. CDR3 coding DNA: TGCGCCAGCAGCTTGGTCTCGGTTGGGCAGGGGGAAGAGACCCAGTACTTC. Using reference TRBV5-1 and TRBJ2-5 for the parts outside the CDR3, the full variable domain is KAGVTQTPRYLIKTRGQQVTLSCSPISGHRSVSWYQQTPGQGLQFLFEYFSETQRNKGNFPGRFSGRQFSNSRSEMNVSTLELGDSALYLCASSLVSVGQGEETQYFGPGTRLLVL.

The CDR3 here is CSVVGVSFSGANVLTF. CDR3 nucleotides: TGCAGCGTTGTAGGGGTCTCCTTCTCTGGGGCCAACGTCCTGACTTTC. The chain uses TRBV29-1 and TRBJ2-6, with D perhaps matching TRBD1 (5 bases). V gave up 4 bases and J gave up 0 bases, with 13 bases separating them. The CDR3 has 16 amino acids. Germline CDR1 reads SQVTM; CDR2 reads ANQGSEA.

This clonotype was seen at least ten times. The chain is built from TRBV6-2 or TRBV6-3 and TRBJ2-1, with D perhaps TRBD2 (6 bases). The CDR3 is made up of 15 amino acids. Trimming stripped 5 bases from V and 3 bases from J, with 14 bases between. The germline V gene has CDR1 MNHEY and CDR2 SVGEGT. This CDR3 reads CASSPRDSYYNEQFF. CDR3 nucleotide sequence: TGTGCCAGCAGTCCTCGGGACTCTTACTACAATGAGCAGTTCTTC.

At least ten counts were recorded for this clonotype. The chain joins TRBV12-3 or TRBV12-4 to TRBJ2-7; maybe TRBD2 (5 bases). The ends were cut back, 2 bases at V and 0 bases at J, with 14 bases in the middle. This CDR3 is 16 amino acids long. DNA of the CDR3: TGTGCCAGCAGTTTATGGCGATCAGCGGTCTCCTACGAGCAGTACTTC. Protein sequence: CASSLWRSAVSYEQYF.

This clonotype came up many times. The genes are TRBV29-1 and TRBJ2-1; TRBD1 matches at 8 bases. The CDR3 has 13 amino acids. CDR1 and CDR2 from the germline V gene are SQVTM and ANQGSEA. Germline trimming cut 7 bases from V and 3 bases from J; bases unmatched to any gene: 5. The DNA for the CDR3 is TGCAGCGCTGACACAGGGGGCTACAATGAGCAGTTCTTC. This gives the protein CSADTGGYNEQFF.

This clonotype was counted between two and nine times. This sequence joins TRBV6-5 and TRBJ2-2; 12 bases map to TRBD1. V lost 4 bases and J lost 6; bases outside the gene matches: 3. This CDR3 is built from 15 residues. Germline loops: CDR1 MNHEY, CDR2 SVGAGI. The CDR3 DNA is TGTGCCAGCAGTTGGGACAGGGGGCTATCCGGGGAGCTGTTTTTT. It translates to CASSWDRGLSGELFF.

This clonotype was recorded many times. The chain joins TRBV20-1 to TRBJ1-3; weak D call: TRBD1 (6 bases). CDR1 DFQATT and CDR2 SNEGSKA come from the germline V gene (reference sequence). The CDR3 contains 16 residues. V was shortened by 3 bases and J by 4 bases, with 19 bases between the two germline ends. CDR3 protein: CSARAGAGASGNTIYF. In DNA, the CDR3 is TGCAGTGCTAGGGCCGGGGCAGGGGCCTCCGGAAACACCATATATTTT.

This chain links TRBV5-6 with TRBJ2-7, with D possibly matching TRBD2 (6 bases). The V and J ends lost 8 bases and 2 bases respectively, with 20 bases between them. The CDR3 consists of 15 residues. CDR1 and CDR2 from the germline V gene are SGHDT and YYEEEE. CDR3 in DNA: TGTGCCAGTCGCGGGTCCAATAGCGGCCCCTACGAGCAGTACGTC. Its protein product is CASRGSNSGPYEQYV.

This clonotype has a count of ten or more. The V and J genes are TRBV18 and TRBJ2-1; 7 nucleotides line up with TRBD1. The trim removed 4 bases at V and 12 bases at J, leaving 6 bases unmatched. The CDR3 spans 12 residues. Germline CDR1 KGHSH, CDR2 LQKENI. The CDR3 here is CASSLDRAGQFF. CDR3 coding DNA: TGTGCCAGCTCACTTGACAGGGCCGGGCAGTTCTTC.

This clonotype appeared many times. The chain is built from TRBV4-2 and TRBJ1-2; maybe TRBD1 (5 bases). The ends were cut back, 4 bases at V and 8 bases at J, with 14 bases in the middle. This CDR3 spans 13 amino acids. Germline values: CDR1 LGHNA, CDR2 YNFKEQ. CDR3 sequence reads: CASSPTGPEGYTF. The CDR3 coding sequence is TGTGCCAGCAGCCCTACAGGCCCTGAGGGCTACACCTTC.

V is TRBV5-4 and J is TRBJ2-1; D perhaps matches TRBD2 (6 bases). There are 15 residues in the CDR3. The V end was cut by 0 bases, the J end by 2 bases, with 9 bases between. From germline, CDR1 is SGHNT and CDR2 YYREEE (reference sequence). The CDR3 DNA reads as TGTGCCAGCAGCTTGGGACTAGAACCCTACAATGAGCAGTTCTTC. Translating it yields CASSLGLEPYNEQFF.

This clonotype came up many times. The CDR3 bases are TGTGCCAGCAGTGAAGGCAGGGGCTATGGCTACACCTTC. Protein product: CASSEGRGYGYTF. J is TRBJ1-2 and V is TRBV6-1; D is possibly TRBD1 (6 bases). The CDR3 spans 13 residues. Trimming left V 1 base short and J 4 bases short, with 7 bases between. Germline CDR1 is MNHNS and CDR2 is SASEGT.

This clonotype was counted many times. The V call is TRBV25-1, the J call TRBJ2-2, with 11 nucleotides matching TRBD2. J gave up 4 bases and V 4 bases, and 5 bases lay outside the gene matches. Germline-derived CDR1 and CDR2 are MGHDK and SYGVNS. There are 16 residues in the CDR3. This chain's CDR3 is CASSGPSGRPTGELFF. As DNA, the CDR3 is TGTGCCAGCAGTGGGCCTAGCGGGAGGCCCACCGGGGAGCTGTTTTTT.

The J gene is TRBJ2-3, the V gene TRBV5-1; the D gene is possibly TRBD2 (6 bases). This CDR3 has 15 amino acids. Germline CDR1 and CDR2: SGHRS and YFSETQ. Trimming cost V 4 bases and J 1 base, with 13 bases left between them. CDR3 bases: TGCGCCAGCAGCATGGCGGGGCCCGGCACAGATACGCAGTATTTT. Its protein is CASSMAGPGTDTQYF.

V gene TRBV6-5 combines with J gene TRBJ2-7, with D possibly matching TRBD2 (5 bases). CDR1 MNHEY and CDR2 SVGAGI come from the germline V gene. The CDR3 length is 13 residues. V lost 2 bases and J lost 4, with 9 bases in between. As DNA, the CDR3 is TGTGCCAGCAGTTACGAGGGATTATACGAGCAGTACTTC. The encoded protein is CASSYEGLYEQYF.

This clonotype was detected a few times. The chain combines TRBV19 with TRBJ2-5; no clear D gene. The germline CDR1 and CDR2 sequences are LNHDA and SQIVND (reference sequence). Trimming cost V 5 bases and J 1 base, with 5 bases left between them. The CDR3 covers 12 residues. DNA of the CDR3: TGTGCCAGTAGTGCAAGCCAAGAGACCCAGTACTTC. Amino acid sequence: CASSASQETQYF.

This clonotype was observed at least ten times. The chain joins TRBV5-1 to TRBJ2-7; D might be TRBD2 (6 bases). Germline assignment: CDR1 SGHRS and CDR2 YFSETQ. The CDR3 consists of 13 residues. V lost 0 bases and J 10 bases, leaving 14 bases between the germline ends. The CDR3 sequence is CASSLGGGSPQYF. The DNA for the CDR3 is TGCGCCAGCAGCTTGGGAGGAGGGAGCCCTCAGTACTTC.

This clonotype was found many times. The chain recombines TRBV20-1 with TRBJ2-1; TRBD2 matches 9 bases. Per the germline V gene, CDR1 is DFQATT and CDR2 is SNEGSKA (reference sequence). V lost 4 bases and J lost 5; bases outside the gene matches: 18. The CDR3 is made up of 18 amino acids. DNA of the CDR3: TGCAGTGCTACCAAGGGGGGTAGCGGGAGAGGAAGGAACAATGAGCAGTTCTTC. It codes for CSATKGGSGRGRNNEQFF.

This clonotype was seen only a few times. This chain joins TRBV7-3 and TRBJ2-5; 7 bases are a match to TRBD2. Per germline, CDR1 SGHTA and CDR2 FQGTGA. V gave up 5 bases and J gave up 7 bases; unmatched junction bases: 7. The CDR3 sequence is 13 residues long. CDR3 protein: CASSPGGFGTQYF. Written as DNA, the CDR3 is TGTGCCAGCAGCCCCGGGGGGTTCGGGACCCAGTACTTC.

This clonotype has at least ten counts. CDR3 nucleotide sequence: TGTGCCAGCAGCGTAGGTTCCCTTGGTGAGCAGTTCTTC. Translating it yields CASSVGSLGEQFF. The chain uses TRBV9 and TRBJ2-1; D unresolved. The CDR3 loop spans 13 amino acids. V was trimmed by 0 bases and J by 9 bases, leaving 10 bases between them. Germline assignment: CDR1 SGDLS and CDR2 YYNGEE.

The V call is TRBV6-5, the J call TRBJ1-1, with D maybe TRBD1 (5 bases). This CDR3 has 16 amino acids. Germline assignment: CDR1 MNHEY and CDR2 SVGAGI. Between the trimmed V and J ends, which lost 0 bases and 1 base, there was a span of 12 bases. CDR3 sequence (DNA): TGTGCCAGCAGTTACTCGACGGGACGGACGAACACTGAAGCTTTCTTT. This codes for CASSYSTGRTNTEAFF.

At least ten counts were recorded for this clonotype. This rearrangement joins TRBV7-9 to TRBJ2-7; D call uncertain. The V and J ends lost 3 bases and 3 bases respectively, with 12 bases between them. The CDR3 runs to 14 residues. Germline CDR1 reads SEHNR; CDR2 reads FQNEAQ (reference sequence). The CDR3 nucleotides are TGTGCCAGCAGCTTGACTTCCATCAACTACGAGCAGTACTTC. It specifies CASSLTSINYEQYF.

Many counts were recorded for this clonotype. V is TRBV15 and J is TRBJ2-3; D gene uncertain. The germline V gene encodes CDR1 LNHNV and CDR2 YYDKDF (reference sequence). CDR3 length: 14 amino acids. Trimming shortened V by 3 bases and J by 2 bases, and 9 bases separated the two germline ends. This CDR3 reads CATSRDENTDTQYF. DNA for the CDR3: TGTGCCACCAGCAGGGACGAAAACACAGATACGCAGTATTTT.

This clonotype occurred many times. This chain joins TRBV4-1 and TRBJ1-2; no clear D gene. The V end was cut by 3 bases, the J end by 5 bases, with 7 bases between. The CDR3 totals 12 residues. CDR1 is MGHRA and CDR2 is YSYEKL in the germline V gene. CDR3 sequence (DNA): TGCGCCAGCAGCCAGGCGTCATATGGCTACACCTTC. It is translated as CASSQASYGYTF.

V gene TRBV19 combines with J gene TRBJ1-1; no definite D call. This CDR3 spans 14 amino acids. In germline, CDR1 is LNHDA, CDR2 SQIVND (reference sequence). The V end was cut by 1 base, the J end by 4 bases, with 10 bases between. CDR3: CASSIVSVGTEAFF. CDR3 sequence (DNA): TGTGCCAGTAGTATAGTGTCAGTGGGCACTGAAGCTTTCTTT. The full variable domain, in which reference TRBV19 and TRBJ1-1 provide the parts outside the CDR3, is DGGITQSPKYLFRKEGQNVTLSCEQNLNHDAMYWYRQDPGQGLRLIYYSQIVNDFQKGDIAEGYSVSREKKESFPLTVTSAQKNPTAFYLCASSIVSVGTEAFFGQGTRLTVV.

This clonotype was seen at least ten times. As DNA, the CDR3 is TGTGCCAGCAGCCAAGACGGGAGACCCTACAATGAGCAGTTCTTC. It is translated as CASSQDGRPYNEQFF. The gene calls are TRBV3-1 and TRBJ2-1; TRBD2 might be the D (6 bases). The CDR3 has 15 residues. V was pared by 0 bases and J by 2 bases, with 8 bases between. Per germline, CDR1 LGHDT and CDR2 YNNKEL (reference sequence).

DNA for the CDR3: TGCAGTGCTACAAAGACAGGGGGGCGCAATCAGCCCCAGCATTTT. Translated: CSATKTGGRNQPQHF. The rearrangement joins TRBV20-1 to TRBJ1-5; 9 positions match TRBD1. Per the germline V gene, CDR1 is DFQATT and CDR2 is SNEGSKA (reference sequence). Unmatched junction bases numbered 6, after V lost 4 bases and J lost 2 bases. This CDR3 region has 15 residues.

There are many counts of this clonotype. The J gene is TRBJ1-1, the V gene TRBV7-9; unclear D gene. V gave up 4 bases and J gave up 1 base, with 13 bases separating them. The CDR3 is made up of 15 amino acids. CDR1 is SEHNR, CDR2 FQNEAQ, per germline (reference sequence). The CDR3 is CASSSASQTNTEAFF. In nucleotides, the CDR3 is TGTGCCAGCAGCTCGGCGTCGCAGACGAACACTGAAGCTTTCTTT.